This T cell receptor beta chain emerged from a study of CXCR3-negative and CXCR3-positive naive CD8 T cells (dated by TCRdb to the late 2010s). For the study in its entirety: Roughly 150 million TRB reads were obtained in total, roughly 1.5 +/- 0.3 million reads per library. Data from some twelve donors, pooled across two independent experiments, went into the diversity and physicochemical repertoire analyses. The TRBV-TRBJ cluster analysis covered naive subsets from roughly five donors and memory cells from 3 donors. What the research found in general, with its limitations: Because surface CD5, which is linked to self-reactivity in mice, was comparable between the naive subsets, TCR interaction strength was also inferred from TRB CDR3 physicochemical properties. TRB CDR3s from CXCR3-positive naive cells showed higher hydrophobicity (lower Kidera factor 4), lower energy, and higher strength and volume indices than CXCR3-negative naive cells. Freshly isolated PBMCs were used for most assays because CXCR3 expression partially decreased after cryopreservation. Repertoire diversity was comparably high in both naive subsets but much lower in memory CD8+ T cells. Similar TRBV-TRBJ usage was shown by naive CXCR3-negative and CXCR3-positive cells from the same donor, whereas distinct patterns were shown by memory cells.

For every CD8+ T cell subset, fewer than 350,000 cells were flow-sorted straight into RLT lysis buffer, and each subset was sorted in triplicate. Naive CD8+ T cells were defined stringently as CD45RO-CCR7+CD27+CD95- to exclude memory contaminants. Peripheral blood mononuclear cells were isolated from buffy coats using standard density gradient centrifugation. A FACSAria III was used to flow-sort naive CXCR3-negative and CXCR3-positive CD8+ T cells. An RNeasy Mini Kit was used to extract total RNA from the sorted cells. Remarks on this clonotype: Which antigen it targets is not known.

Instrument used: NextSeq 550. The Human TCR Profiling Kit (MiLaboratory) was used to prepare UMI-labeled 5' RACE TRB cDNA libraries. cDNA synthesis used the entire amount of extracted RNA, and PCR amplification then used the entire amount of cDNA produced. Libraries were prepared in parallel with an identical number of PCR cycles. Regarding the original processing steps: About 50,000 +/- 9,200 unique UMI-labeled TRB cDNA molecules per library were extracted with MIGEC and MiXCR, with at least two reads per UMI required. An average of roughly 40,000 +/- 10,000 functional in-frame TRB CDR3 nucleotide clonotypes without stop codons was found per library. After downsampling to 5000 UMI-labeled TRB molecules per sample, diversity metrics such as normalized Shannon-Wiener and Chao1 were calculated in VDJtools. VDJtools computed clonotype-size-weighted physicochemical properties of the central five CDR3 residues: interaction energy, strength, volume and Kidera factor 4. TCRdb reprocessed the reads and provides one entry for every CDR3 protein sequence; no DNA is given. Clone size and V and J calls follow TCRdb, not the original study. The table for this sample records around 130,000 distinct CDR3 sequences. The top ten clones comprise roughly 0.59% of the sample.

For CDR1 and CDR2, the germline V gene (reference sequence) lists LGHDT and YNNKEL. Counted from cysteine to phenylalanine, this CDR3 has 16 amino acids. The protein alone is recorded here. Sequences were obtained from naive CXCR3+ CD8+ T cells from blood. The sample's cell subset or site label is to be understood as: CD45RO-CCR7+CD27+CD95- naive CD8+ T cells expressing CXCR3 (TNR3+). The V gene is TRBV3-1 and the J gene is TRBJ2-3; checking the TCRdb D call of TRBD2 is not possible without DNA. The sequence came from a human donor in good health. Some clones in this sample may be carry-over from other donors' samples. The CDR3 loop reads CASSQDAGGPADTQYF.